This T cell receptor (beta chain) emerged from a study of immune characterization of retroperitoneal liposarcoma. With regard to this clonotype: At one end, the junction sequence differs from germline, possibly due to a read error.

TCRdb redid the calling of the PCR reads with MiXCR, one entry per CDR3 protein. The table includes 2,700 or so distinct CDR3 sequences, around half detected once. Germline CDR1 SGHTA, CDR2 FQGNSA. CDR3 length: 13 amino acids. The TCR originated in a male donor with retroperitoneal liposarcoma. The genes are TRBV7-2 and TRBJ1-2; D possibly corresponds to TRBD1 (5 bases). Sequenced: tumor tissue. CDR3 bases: TGTGCCAACAGCTCCCGTGGAGGGGATGGCTACACCTTC. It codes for CANSSRGGDGYTF. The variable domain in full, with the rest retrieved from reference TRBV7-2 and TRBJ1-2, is GAGVSQSPSNKVTEKGKDVELRCDPISGHTALYWYRQSLGQGLEFLIYFQGNSAPDKSGLPSDRFSAERTGGSVSTLTIQRTQQEDSAVYLCANSSRGGDGYTFGSGTRLTVV.